The TCR beta chain under discussion was sequenced for a study of T cell changes during pregnancy in multiple sclerosis. Clones were sequenced by immunoSEQ multiplex PCR, and TCRdb holds only the in-frame ones, with some missing. The table lists roughly 40,000 clones, 92% of them singletons. Per germline, CDR1 SGHDN and CDR2 FVKESK. The CDR3 consists of 11 residues. V lost 3 bases, J lost 10 bases, and 9 bases lay in between. The source of this sequence is a female donor with multiple sclerosis, enrolled in a pregnancy study. The source material was CD8+ T cells from peripheral blood mononuclear cells, sampled in the first trimester of pregnancy. The V call is TRBV14, the J call TRBJ1-2, with D maybe TRBD1 (5 bases). The CDR3 DNA sequence: TGTGCCAGCAGCCAGGGACTTATCTACACCTTC. This codes for CASSQGLIYTF.